These T cell receptor beta chains were read from a single sample in a study of regulatory T cells in long-lasting Graves disease. TCRdb recomputed calls from the multiplex PCR reads with MiXCR, one row per CDR3 protein. The sample has 310,000 or so distinct CDR3 sequences, 20% to 25% seen once. The specimen was peripheral blood mononuclear cells (PBMCs), collected when the disease was refractory, from a patient treated with antithyroid drugs. The receptors originated from a female donor with Graves disease. CDR3s include the opening cysteine and the closing phenylalanine or tryptophan. Fields, in order: D gene, J gene, clone size, V gene, CDR3 length, CDR3 DNA, CDR3 protein. A D gene is named only where the DNA matches it firmly. A row's size may be missing; if present it is once, few, many or a size class.

- TRBJ1-5 few TRBV6-1 16 TGTGCCAGCACCCACCGGCTGGGGCTTAGCAATCAGCCCCAGCATTTT CASTHRLGLSNQPQHF
- TRBJ1-6 - TRBV3-1 18 TGTGCCAGCAGCCAAGATTACGGGCAGGGTCCCTATAATTCACCCCTCCACTTT CASSQDYGQGPYNSPLHF
- TRBJ1-3 few TRBV28 13 TGTGCCAGCAGCGCCTTGGCAGGAAACACCATATATTTT CASSALAGNTIYF
- TRBJ2-7 many TRBV20-1 14 TGCAGTGTACCGGTTAATCAGAACTCCTACGAGCAGTACTTC CSVPVNQNSYEQYF
- TRBJ1-2 - TRBV5-1 15 TGCGCCAGCAGCTTGGGAGGCCGAGCTAACTATGGCTACACCTTC CASSLGGRANYGYTF
TRBD2 TRBJ2-6 - TRBV11-2 19 TGTGCCAGCAAGGGGACTAGCGGGTCTGAAACCTCTGGGGCCAACGTCCTGACTTTC CASKGTSGSETSGANVLTF
- TRBJ2-5 - TRBV18 13 TGTGCCAGCTCACCAATGACTGGGGAGACCCAGTACTTC CASSPMTGETQYF
TRBD1 TRBJ2-7 few TRBV20-1 13 TGCAGTGCCACGGACAGGGGCGACTACGAGCAGTACTTC CSATDRGDYEQYF
TRBD1 TRBJ1-1 - TRBV6-2/TRBV6-3 13 TGTGTCAGCAGCACAGGGGTGAACACTGAAGCTTTCTTT CVSSTGVNTEAFF
TRBD1 TRBJ1-1 - TRBV7-9 15 TGTGCCAGCAGCTTAAGTTTCAGGGGGCGGACTGAAGCTTTCTTT CASSLSFRGRTEAFF
- TRBJ2-7 once TRBV6-1 14 TGTGCCAGCAGTGGTTGGGAGAGCCCCTACGAGCAGTACTTC CASSGWESPYEQYF
TRBD2 TRBJ2-7 few TRBV20-1 15 TGCAGTGCGAGAGTCACTAGCGGGAGGATCTCCGAGCAGTACTTC CSARVTSGRISEQYF
- TRBJ2-5 - TRBV20-1 13 TGCAGTGCCCCGGACGTCCTTCGAAAGACCCAGTACTTC CSAPDVLRKTQYF
- TRBJ2-7 many TRBV12-3/TRBV12-4 13 TGTGCCAGCAGACCGACAGGTACCTACGAGCAGTACTTC CASRPTGTYEQYF
- TRBJ1-6 many TRBV11-2 14 TGTGCCAGCAGCTTAGATCTGGAAGGATCACCCCTCCACTTT CASSLDLEGSPLHF
TRBD2 TRBJ2-7 - TRBV2 12 TGTGCCAGTCTAGCGGGAGAAAACGAGCAGTACTTC CASLAGENEQYF
TRBD2 TRBJ2-3 few TRBV6-9 19 TGTGCCAGCAGTTATGGTGGGACTAGCGGGAGTGTCGGCACAGATACGCAGTATTTT CASSYGGTSGSVGTDTQYF
TRBD2 TRBJ2-2 - TRBV30 17 TGTGCCTGGAACGCCGGGACTAGCGGGGTTAACACCGGGGAGCTGTTTTTT CAWNAGTSGVNTGELFF
- TRBJ1-2 once TRBV9 13 TGTGCCAGCAGCGTAGACGACGGGGGTGGCTACACCTTC CASSVDDGGGYTF
- TRBJ2-5 many TRBV15 14 TGTGCCACCAGCAGAGATCCCAGAGAAGAGACCCAGTACTTC CATSRDPREETQYF
TRBD2 TRBJ2-1 few TRBV30 15 TGTGCCTGGAGGTTCCGAGCGGGAGGGTACAATGAGCAGTTCTTC CAWRFRAGGYNEQFF
TRBD2 TRBJ2-7 few TRBV3-1 15 TGTGCCAGCAGCCAATCGGCTAGCGGGAGGGGTGAGCAGTACTTC CASSQSASGRGEQYF
- TRBJ1-1 many TRBV5-5 11 TGTGCCAGGTTCGTGGACACTGAAGCTTTCTTT CARFVDTEAFF
- TRBJ1-1 few TRBV2 14 TGTGCCAGCAGTGAAATTGACCTGAACACTGAAGCTTTCTTT CASSEIDLNTEAFF
- TRBJ1-5 many TRBV7-2 13 TGTGCCAGCAGCCGGGTCGTCGGTCAGCCCCAGCATTTT CASSRVVGQPQHF
- TRBJ1-2 many TRBV20-1 12 TGCAGTGCTAGTTCGAGGGTGGGAGGCTACACCTTC CSASSRVGGYTF
- TRBJ1-1 few TRBV19 13 TGTGCCAGTAGAAGGCAGGCCAACACTGAAGCTTTCTTT CASRRQANTEAFF
TRBD2 TRBJ2-7 many TRBV2 14 TGTGCCAGCAGTACTAGCGGGGCAAACTACGAGCAGTACTTC CASSTSGANYEQYF
- TRBJ1-2 many TRBV12-3/TRBV12-4 14 TGTGCCAGCAGTTTGACAGGTGTGATCTATGGCTACACCTTC CASSLTGVIYGYTF
TRBD2 TRBJ2-2 many TRBV5-1 15 TGCGCCAGCAGCTTAGGACTAGGGAACACCGGGGAGCTGTTTTTT CASSLGLGNTGELFF
- TRBJ2-2 - TRBV29-1 13 TGCAGCGTTGGTCCCGACATGTTCGGGGAGCTGTTTTTT CSVGPDMFGELFF
TRBD2 TRBJ2-3 few TRBV20-1 13 TGCACCGTGGAGCGTAGCGGGAGTGATACGCAGTATTTT CTVERSGSDTQYF
TRBD2 TRBJ2-2 - TRBV9 13 TGTGCCAGCGGCTTGCGGGGGACCGGGGAGCTGTTTTTT CASGLRGTGELFF
- TRBJ2-5 few TRBV7-9 13 TGTGCCAGCAGCATGACAGCGCCGGAGACCCAGTACTTC CASSMTAPETQYF
TRBD1 TRBJ2-3 - TRBV20-1 16 TGCAGTGCTATGCCCCCGGGACAGTTCTACACAGATACGCAGTATTTT CSAMPPGQFYTDTQYF
- TRBJ1-2 many TRBV6-1 16 TGTGCCAGCAGTCTAAACCTGAGATTAGCTAACTATGGCTACACCTTC CASSLNLRLANYGYTF
- TRBJ2-4 few TRBV3-1 14 TGTGCCAGCAGCCAAGGGGAGTCGGGGAACATTCAGTACTTC CASSQGESGNIQYF
TRBD1 TRBJ2-5 many TRBV6-1 13 TGTGCCAGCGGAGGACAGGGTCGGGAGACCCAGTACTTC CASGGQGRETQYF
- TRBJ2-7 many TRBV30 14 TGTGCCTGGAGTTGGGGGGCAGGGAGCTACGAGCAGTACTTC CAWSWGAGSYEQYF
TRBD2 TRBJ2-1 - TRBV9 14 TGTGCCAGCTCAACCGGGGGAGGGACCAATGAGCAGTTCTTC CASSTGGGTNEQFF
- TRBJ1-2 few TRBV15 15 TGTGCCACCAGCGCCGCATCCGGGGCAGAGGAAGGCTACACCTTC CATSAASGAEEGYTF
- TRBJ1-1 many TRBV11-2 13 TGTGCCAGCAGCTCAGAGTTGAACACTGAAGCTTTCTTT CASSSELNTEAFF
- TRBJ1-4 many TRBV28 15 TGTGCCAGCAGTTTACCAGCGGGAACTAATGAAAAACTGTTTTTT CASSLPAGTNEKLFF
- TRBJ1-3 - TRBV7-9 14 TGTGCCAGCAGCGCAGGACAGTCTGGAAACACCATATATTTT CASSAGQSGNTIYF
TRBD2 TRBJ2-6 - TRBV7-2 20 TGTGCCAGCAGCTCCGATAGACTAGCGGGGGTCCCTTCTGGGGCCAACGTCCTGACTTTC CASSSDRLAGVPSGANVLTF